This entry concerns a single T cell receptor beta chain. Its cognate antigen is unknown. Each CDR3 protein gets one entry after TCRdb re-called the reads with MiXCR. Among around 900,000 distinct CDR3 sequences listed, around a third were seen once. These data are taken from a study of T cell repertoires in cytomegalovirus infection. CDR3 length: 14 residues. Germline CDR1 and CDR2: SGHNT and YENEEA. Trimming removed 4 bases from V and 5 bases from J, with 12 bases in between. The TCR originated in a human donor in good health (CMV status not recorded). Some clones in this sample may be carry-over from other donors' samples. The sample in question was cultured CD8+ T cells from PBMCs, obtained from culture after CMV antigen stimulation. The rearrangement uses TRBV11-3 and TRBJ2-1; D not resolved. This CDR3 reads CASSSWTANNEQFF. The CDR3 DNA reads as TGTGCCAGCAGCTCTTGGACGGCTAACAATGAGCAGTTCTTC.